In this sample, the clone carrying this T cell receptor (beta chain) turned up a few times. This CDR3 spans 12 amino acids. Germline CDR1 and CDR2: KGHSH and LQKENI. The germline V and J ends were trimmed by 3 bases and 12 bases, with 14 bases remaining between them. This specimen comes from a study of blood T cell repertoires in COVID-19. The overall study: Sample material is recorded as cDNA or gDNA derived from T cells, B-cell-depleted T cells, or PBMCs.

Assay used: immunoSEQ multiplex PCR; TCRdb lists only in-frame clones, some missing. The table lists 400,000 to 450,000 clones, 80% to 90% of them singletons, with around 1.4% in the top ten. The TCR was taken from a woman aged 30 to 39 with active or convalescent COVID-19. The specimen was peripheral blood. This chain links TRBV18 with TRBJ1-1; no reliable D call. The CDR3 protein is CASSPDTLEPFF. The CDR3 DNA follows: TGTGCCAGCTCACCCGACACGCTCGAACCTTTCTTT.